Below, 17 T cell receptor beta chains from the same sample are listed, as sequenced in a study of shared clonotypes between healthy human individuals. The table came from immunoSEQ multiplex PCR; TCRdb's copy has only in-frame clones and leaves some out. The table lists approximately 2.3 million clones, 85% to 95% of them singletons. Sequencing was performed on naive CD4+ T cells from PBMCs. Subset reported: CD45RA+ positively selected. These receptors all come from a man aged 18 to 35 in good health. Some clones in this sample may be carry-over from other donors' samples.

CDR3 DNA sequence: TGCGCCAGCAGCTCGTGGACTAGCGGTATCAGCGAGCAGTACTTC. Encoded protein: CASSSWTSGISEQYF. This chain joins TRBV5-1 and TRBJ2-7, with 10 bases lining up with TRBD2. Germline values: CDR1 SGHRS, CDR2 YFSETQ. Trimming took 3 bases from V and 6 from J; bases not matched to a gene: 9. CDR3 length: 15 amino acids.

A note on this clone: The sample carries other DNA sequences with the same CDR3. V and J are TRBV15 and TRBJ1-1, with no clear D. The CDR3 sequence is 12 residues long. Trimming left V 1 base short and J 5 bases short, with 5 bases between. The V gene's germline CDR1 is LNHNV and CDR2 YYDKDF (reference sequence). The CDR3 loop reads CATSRVGTEAFF. The CDR3 DNA follows: TGTGCCACCAGCAGAGTGGGGACTGAAGCTTTCTTT.

The J gene is TRBJ2-2, the V gene TRBV6-1; TRBD1 matches at 12 bases. Germline V gene sequence: CDR1 MNHNS, CDR2 SASEGT. CDR3 length: 15 residues. V lost 10 bases to trimming and J lost 6 bases; unmatched junction nucleotides: 9. CDR3 sequence reads: CATAAGTGGPGELFF. In DNA, the CDR3 is TGTGCCACAGCTGCCGGGACAGGGGGCCCCGGGGAGCTGTTTTTT.

The rearrangement joins TRBV19 to TRBJ2-7, with 7 nucleotides matching TRBD2. The J segment lost 0 bases and the V segment lost 5 bases, leaving 7 bases of the junction unmatched. This CDR3 has 15 residues. Per germline, CDR1 LNHDA and CDR2 SQIVND (reference sequence). CDR3 protein: CASSDSGLSSYEQYF. The DNA of the CDR3 is TGTGCCAGTAGTGATAGCGGGCTGAGCTCCTACGAGCAGTACTTC. The full variable domain, its missing parts supplied by reference TRBV19 and TRBJ2-7, is DGGITQSPKYLFRKEGQNVTLSCEQNLNHDAMYWYRQDPGQGLRLIYYSQIVNDFQKGDIAEGYSVSREKKESFPLTVTSAQKNPTAFYLCASSDSGLSSYEQYFGPGTRLTVT.

This rearrangement joins TRBV28 to TRBJ2-2; perhaps TRBD1 as D (6 bases). Germline CDR1 and CDR2: MDHEN and SYDVKM. The CDR3 loop spans 16 amino acids. V lost 6 bases and J 9 bases, leaving 23 bases between the germline ends. CDR3 coding DNA: TGTGCCAGCAGGACGGCGGACAGTCGATATTCTAGGGAGCTGTTTTTT. The encoded protein is CASRTADSRYSRELFF. Full variable domain (outside the CDR3, taken from reference TRBV28 and TRBJ2-2): DVKVTQSSRYLVKRTGEKVFLECVQDMDHENMFWYRQDPGLGLRLIYFSYDVKMKEKGDIPEGYSVSREKKERFSLILESASTNQTSMYLCASRTADSRYSRELFFGEGSRLTVL.

The rearrangement joins TRBV9 to TRBJ1-1; no clear D. In germline, CDR1 is SGDLS, CDR2 YYNGEE. The CDR3 covers 13 residues. Trimming took off 4 bases at V and 7 bases at J, with 14 bases between the two ends. The CDR3 DNA reads as TGTGCCAGCAGCCCCCGACCGTGGGTTGAAGCTTTCTTT. The encoded protein is CASSPRPWVEAFF.

This clone was counted only a few times. V and J are TRBV7-6 and TRBJ1-1; possibly TRBD1 for D (5 bases). Trimming left V 5 bases short and J 4 bases short, with 20 bases between. Germline-derived CDR1 and CDR2 are SGHVS and FNYEAQ. The CDR3 sequence is 16 residues long. The DNA of the CDR3 is TGTGCCAGCAGCGTCGTCGGCAGGGAGGCAAGCACTGAAGCTTTCTTT. The encoded protein is CASSVVGREASTEAFF.

The chain has TRBV7-2 and TRBJ2-7; D might be TRBD2 (8 bases). The germline gives CDR1 SGHTA, CDR2 FQGNSA. Trimming shortened V by 2 bases and J by 3 bases, and 14 bases separated the two germline ends. The CDR3 spans 15 residues. The CDR3 region is CASSLRGREVYEQYF. DNA for the CDR3: TGTGCCAGCAGCTTAAGGGGGCGGGAGGTCTACGAGCAGTACTTC. The entire variable domain, with the rest obtained from reference TRBV7-2 and TRBJ2-7, is as follows: GAGVSQSPSNKVTEKGKDVELRCDPISGHTALYWYRQSLGQGLEFLIYFQGNSAPDKSGLPSDRFSAERTGGSVSTLTIQRTQQEDSAVYLCASSLRGREVYEQYFGPGTRLTVT.

The rearrangement uses TRBV15 and TRBJ2-1; the D call may be TRBD1 or TRBD2 (5 bases each). Germline V gene sequence: CDR1 LNHNV, CDR2 YYDKDF (reference sequence). CDR3 length: 19 residues. The germline V and J ends were trimmed by 1 base and 2 bases, with 21 bases remaining between them. The CDR3 DNA sequence: TGTGCCACCAGCAGAGGGGACCCGGGAAGGGTAGCGCCCTACAATGAGCAGTTCTTC. Translated: CATSRGDPGRVAPYNEQFF.

J is TRBJ2-1 and V is TRBV27; D is ambiguous. The CDR3 has 15 amino acids. The germline V gene encodes CDR1 MNHEY and CDR2 SMNVEV (reference sequence). Trimming pared 2 bases from V and 3 bases from J, leaving 11 bases between. CDR3 sequence: CASSLDRGGYNEQFF. The CDR3 bases are TGTGCCAGCAGTTTAGATCGAGGCGGCTACAATGAGCAGTTCTTC.

This clone was counted a single time. V usage is TRBV9 and J usage is TRBJ2-1; TRBD2 matches at 7 bases. V lost 1 base, J lost 4 bases, and 5 bases stayed unmatched. Germline CDR1 reads SGDLS; CDR2 reads YYNGEE. The CDR3 length is 15 residues. The CDR3 spells CASSVYSGRYNEQFF. The CDR3 coding sequence is TGTGCCAGCAGCGTATATAGCGGGCGTTACAATGAGCAGTTCTTC.

Concerning this clone itself: Other nucleotide sequences from this sample produce the same CDR3. The chain joins TRBV20-1 to TRBJ1-1; no clear D gene. The germline gives CDR1 DFQATT, CDR2 SNEGSKA (reference sequence). The CDR3 runs 11 residues. V was trimmed by 3 bases and J by 6 bases, leaving 8 bases between them. CDR3 loop: CSASRRAEAFF. The CDR3 bases are TGCAGTGCTAGTCGAAGGGCTGAAGCTTTCTTT.

This clone was recorded a few times. Other DNA variants within this sample encode the same CDR3. The chain uses TRBV29-1 and TRBJ1-1; 8 bases are shared with TRBD1. Germline V lookup: CDR1 SQVTM, CDR2 ANQGSEA. The CDR3 length is 13 residues. V lost 5 bases, J lost 1 base, and 3 bases stayed unmatched. CDR3 DNA sequence: TGCAGCGTTCTGGGACAGGAGAACACTGAAGCTTTCTTT. Translation: CSVLGQENTEAFF.

In its sample, this clone was seen once. The genes are TRBV15 and TRBJ2-1; either TRBD1 or TRBD2 may supply D (5 bases each). The length of the CDR3 is 15 residues. The V end was cut by 0 bases, the J end by 10 bases, with 16 bases between. Germline V gene sequence: CDR1 LNHNV, CDR2 YYDKDF (reference sequence). The CDR3 sequence is CATSRDLGKRGEQFF. In DNA form, the CDR3 reads TGTGCCACCAGCAGAGATTTAGGGAAGAGGGGCGAGCAGTTCTTC.

The chain uses TRBV11-2 and TRBJ1-2; D remains unclear. Germline V gene sequence: CDR1 SGHAT, CDR2 FQNNGV. The CDR3 spans 14 residues. V lost 4 bases to trimming and J lost 7 bases, with 16 bases between them. The CDR3: CASSSVNRVGGYTF. The DNA of the CDR3 is TGTGCCAGCAGCTCCGTCAACCGGGTTGGTGGCTACACCTTC.

V and J are TRBV10-3 and TRBJ2-5, with TRBD1 identical over 12 bases. The CDR3 sequence is 15 residues long. V lost 4 bases and J lost 5; bases outside the gene matches: 5. Germline CDR1 reads ENHRY; CDR2 reads SYGVKD. In nucleotides, the CDR3 is TGTGCCATCAGTGTCGGGACAGGGGGCTCGGAGACCCAGTACTTC. Translated, it gives CAISVGTGGSETQYF.

J is TRBJ2-5 and V is TRBV5-1, with 7 bases that match TRBD1. After removal of 0 bases from V and 5 bases from J, the junction contained 10 bases not matched to a gene. Germline V CDR1 and CDR2: SGHRS, YFSETQ. The CDR3 sequence is 16 residues long. DNA for the CDR3: TGCGCCAGCAGCTTGGAGGGACAGAGAGGTGGGGAGACCCAGTACTTC. Its translation is CASSLEGQRGGETQYF.